A single sample gave rise to the 8 T cell receptor beta chains below, sequenced in a study of patients and donors after allogeneic stem cell transplantation. TCRdb re-called the RT-PCR reads through MiXCR, storing one row per CDR3 protein. The top ten hold about 25% of the sample, which has tens of thousands of distinct CDR3 sequences, about 30% seen once. Sequenced material: blood, either unsorted or a sorted T cell fraction (not recorded which). These receptors originate from a human donor who was either an allogeneic HSCT recipient or a stem cell or donor lymphocyte infusion donor (not recorded which). It is not recorded whose cells these are; they may come from a transplant donor.

The J gene is TRBJ2-2, the V gene TRBV7-2, with D uncertain. V was cut by 10 bases and J by 0 bases, with 15 bases left in between. Germline V gene data show CDR1 as SGHTA and CDR2 as FQGNSA. This CDR3 region has 15 residues. Written as DNA, the CDR3 is TGTGCCATCACGCCCGGACCCTCGAACACCGGGGAGCTGTTTTTT. Translated, it gives CAITPGPSNTGELFF.

The chain joins TRBV12-3 or TRBV12-4 to TRBJ2-1; 7 bases fit TRBD1. CDR3 length: 15 amino acids. With V trimmed by 6 bases and J by 0 bases, 5 bases remained unmatched. CDR3 coding DNA: TGTGCCAGCAGACCTGGACAGGACTCCTACAATGAGCAGTTCTTC. This codes for CASRPGQDSYNEQFF.

The V and J genes are TRBV5-1 and TRBJ2-1; D uncertain. This CDR3 contains 11 residues. Germline-derived CDR1 and CDR2 are SGHRS and YFSETQ. V was shortened by 3 bases and J by 12 bases, with 10 bases between the two germline ends. The CDR3 sequence is CASSSTVGQFF. The CDR3 DNA follows: TGCGCCAGCAGCTCCACCGTGGGGCAGTTCTTC.

About this clonotype itself: Germline is not matched at one junction end, which may reflect a read error. The gene calls are TRBV7-7 and TRBJ2-1, with TRBD1 as a possible D gene (5 bases). This CDR3 has 14 residues. The germline gives CDR1 SSHAT, CDR2 FNYEAQ (reference sequence). The CDR3: CASSLGAGDNEQFF. CDR3 DNA: TGTGCTAGCAGCTTAGGGGCTGGGGACAATGAGCAGTTCTTC.

The chain couples TRBV3-1 to TRBJ2-1; unclear D gene. The CDR3 totals 15 residues. Germline CDR1 reads LGHDT; CDR2 reads YNNKEL (reference sequence). V lost 0 bases to trimming and J lost 8 bases, with 14 bases between them. The CDR3 bases are TGTGCCAGCAGCCAAGAAGGAGATAGGGCGGATGAGCAGTTCTTC. Translation gives CASSQEGDRADEQFF.

The rearrangement joins TRBV4-3 to TRBJ2-7; D not certain. V gave up 0 bases and J gave up 7 bases, with 16 bases separating them. Germline V CDR1 and CDR2: LGHNA, YSLEER. CDR3 length equals 15 residues. The CDR3 DNA follows: TGCGCCAGCAGCCAAGATTACCCAGTCTCGTGGGAGCAGTACTTC. It is translated as CASSQDYPVSWEQYF.

Written as DNA, the CDR3 is TGTGCCAGCAGCCCCACAGGGTACGGAAACACCATATATTTT. It is translated as CASSPTGYGNTIYF. The chain employs TRBV3-1 and TRBJ1-3, with D possibly TRBD1 on 6 matching bases. Trimming shortened V by 4 bases and J by 4 bases, and 11 bases separated the two germline ends. Germline lookup yields CDR1 LGHDT and CDR2 YNNKEL (reference sequence). CDR3 length equals 14 residues.

J is TRBJ2-7 and V is TRBV5-1, with D perhaps matching TRBD1 (7 bases). The germline V gene encodes CDR1 SGHRS and CDR2 YFSETQ. CDR3 length: 13 residues. The V end was cut by 4 bases, the J end by 5 bases, with 13 bases between. CDR3 bases: TGCGCCAGCAGCCCTGGAGGGGGCGACGAGCAGTACTTC. Translating gives CASSPGGGDEQYF.